The rows below give T cell receptor beta chains drawn from one sample of a study of identical twins. TCRdb ran MiXCR on the 5' RACE reads and lists one entry per CDR3 protein. The sample contains 1.5 million to 2 million distinct CDR3 sequences, around 33% of which appear only once. The sequencing sample was made of cord blood. Receptors were obtained from a newborn girl in good health. The CDR3 runs from the conserved cysteine through the conserved F or W. D genes are given only for firm matches. The size entry is marked missing in some rows and otherwise reads once, few, many or a size class.

TRBV28	many	TRBJ2-7	NA	CASSSPPISSYEQYF	TGTGCCAGCAGTTCCCCTCCGATCAGCTCCTACGAGCAGTACTTC
TRBV28	NA	TRBJ2-5	NA	CASSTLGGYNEQYF	TGTGCCAGCAGTACATTAGGAGGGTACAATGAGCAGTACTTC
TRBV28	few	TRBJ1-2	NA	CASSRLAFYGYTF	TGTGCCAGCAGTCGACTGGCCTTTTATGGCTACACCTTC
TRBV20-1	few	TRBJ2-7	NA	CSARGSSGGASNSDYYEQYF	TGCAGTGCTAGAGGATCCTCGGGTGGCGCCTCAAACTCGGACTACTACGAGCAGTACTTC
TRBV20-1	NA	TRBJ2-1	NA	CSADNSGNEQFF	TGCAGTGCGGATAATAGCGGAAATGAGCAGTTCTTC
TRBV7-6	NA	TRBJ2-7	TRBD2	CASSPVERGTNEQYF	TGTGCCAGCAGCCCCGTGGAGCGGGGGACTAACGAGCAGTACTTC
TRBV20-1	NA	TRBJ1-3	NA	CSANREGIPSGNTIYF	TGCAGTGCTAACAGGGAGGGAATCCCCTCTGGAAACACCATATATTTT
TRBV20-1	NA	TRBJ1-2	TRBD1	CSAPQGVRYGYTF	TGCAGTGCTCCTCAGGGGGTGCGCTATGGCTACACCTTC
TRBV20-1	few	TRBJ1-4	NA	CSAREHATNEKLFF	TGCAGTGCTAGAGAACATGCAACTAATGAAAAACTGTTTTTT
TRBV20-1	few	TRBJ2-1	TRBD1	CSARPWGQVHNEQFF	TGCAGTGCTAGGCCGTGGGGACAGGTCCACAATGAGCAGTTCTTC
TRBV6-6	few	TRBJ1-4	NA	CASSYSAGRNEKLFF	TGTGCCAGCAGTTACTCGGCGGGACGGAATGAAAAACTGTTTTTT
TRBV7-2	NA	TRBJ2-3	TRBD2	CASSRTTSGGTDTQYF	TGTGCCAGCAGCCGAACCACGAGCGGGGGTACAGATACGCAGTATTTT
TRBV11-1	NA	TRBJ2-5	TRBD2	CASSLRTHPGLAGGEETQYF	TGTGCCAGCAGCTTGCGGACTCACCCAGGACTAGCGGGAGGGGAAGAGACCCAGTACTTC
TRBV3-1	NA	TRBJ1-1	NA	CASSHEKGYTEAFF	TGTGCCAGCAGCCATGAGAAGGGTTATACTGAAGCTTTCTTT
TRBV20-1	many	TRBJ2-1	NA	CSARPPSSYNEQFF	TGCAGTGCTAGACCCCCGTCCTCCTACAATGAGCAGTTCTTC
TRBV10-3	few	TRBJ2-1	TRBD2	CAISENSGIADEQFF	TGTGCCATCAGCGAAAATAGCGGGATTGCCGATGAGCAGTTCTTC
TRBV6-2/TRBV6-3	many	TRBJ2-7	TRBD1	CASSYRDRYYEQYF	TGTGCCAGCAGTTACCGGGACAGGTACTACGAGCAGTACTTC
TRBV28	NA	TRBJ2-4	TRBD2	CASTGGAGGNIQYF	TGTGCCAGCACTGGGGGGGCGGGAGGTAACATTCAGTACTTC
TRBV6-6	NA	TRBJ1-5	TRBD1	CASSYRTGVGNQPQHF	TGTGCCAGCAGTTACAGGACAGGGGTAGGCAATCAGCCCCAGCATTTT
TRBV15	NA	TRBJ2-7	TRBD1	CATGQGASYEQYF	TGTGCCACCGGTCAGGGGGCTAGCTACGAGCAGTACTTC
TRBV30	NA	TRBJ2-3	TRBD2	CAWTPGLAVHTQYF	TGTGCCTGGACCCCGGGACTAGCGGTCCATACGCAGTATTTT
TRBV10-3	many	TRBJ2-5	NA	CAISYTKRESETQYF	TGTGCCATCAGTTACACTAAACGGGAGTCAGAGACCCAGTACTTC
TRBV7-9	few	TRBJ2-7	TRBD2	CASSFPSGVTNYEQYF	TGTGCCAGCAGCTTTCCTAGCGGGGTGACTAATTACGAGCAGTACTTC
TRBV20-1	NA	TRBJ2-7	TRBD2	CSALRAGSYEQYF	TGCAGTGCCCTTCGAGCGGGATCCTACGAGCAGTACTTC
TRBV20-1	NA	TRBJ1-1	TRBD1	CSAGFPGQLNTEAFF	TGCAGTGCTGGCTTCCCGGGACAGTTGAACACTGAAGCTTTCTTT
TRBV7-8	few	TRBJ2-1	TRBD2	CASSWRRGTSGGALNEQFF	TGTGCCAGCAGCTGGAGACGTGGGACTAGCGGGGGGGCTTTGAATGAGCAGTTCTTC
TRBV29-1	NA	TRBJ2-1	TRBD1	CSVRQGRDEQFF	TGCAGCGTTAGACAGGGACGGGATGAGCAGTTCTTC
TRBV29-1	NA	TRBJ2-7	NA	CSGRGVKVGEQYF	TGCAGCGGGCGTGGGGTAAAGGTGGGCGAGCAGTACTTC
TRBV28	NA	TRBJ2-7	TRBD2	CASSVRREPHEQYF	TGTGCCAGCAGTGTACGGCGGGAGCCCCACGAGCAGTACTTC
TRBV6-6	NA	TRBJ2-3	NA	CASSYVSRPGTDTQYF	TGTGCCAGCAGTTACGTTAGCAGGCCCGGTACAGATACGCAGTATTTT
TRBV7-2	many	TRBJ2-1	NA	CASSLERGGYNEQFF	TGTGCCAGCAGTTTAGAGAGGGGGGGCTACAATGAGCAGTTCTTC